The 4 T cell receptor beta chains given below trace back to one sample, sequenced in a study of blood T cell repertoires in COVID-19. Measured with immunoSEQ multiplex PCR; TCRdb has only the in-frame clones, and not every one. The sample holds some 300,000 clones; 75% to 90% are singletons and the top ten take roughly 14%. The sequencing sample was made of peripheral blood. The source of these receptors is a woman between 70 and 85 years old with COVID-19, enrolled during active disease.

The chain employs TRBV28 and TRBJ1-4; D possibly corresponds to TRBD1 (6 bases). Germline V gives CDR1 MDHEN, CDR2 SYDVKM. V was shortened by 5 bases and J by 6 bases, with 16 bases between the two germline ends. The CDR3 loop spans 15 amino acids. The CDR3 coding sequence is TGTGCCAGCAGTCCGTCAGGGGTACAAGATGAAAAACTGTTTTTT. Translating gives CASSPSGVQDEKLFF.

CDR3 amino acids: CSVRTSGDYEQYF. CDR3 coding DNA: TGCAGCGTCCGGACTAGCGGGGACTACGAGCAGTACTTC. The chain employs TRBV29-1 and TRBJ2-7; 12 positions match TRBD2. The CDR3 is 13 residues long. Unmatched junction bases numbered 3, after V lost 6 bases and J lost 3 bases. CDR1 is SQVTM, CDR2 ANQGSEA, per germline.

The chain has TRBV2 and TRBJ2-5; 9 bases align to TRBD1. This CDR3 has 17 residues. Losses at the gene ends were 7 bases for V and 2 bases for J; bases not matched to a gene: 14. Germline V CDR1 and CDR2: SNHLY, FYNNEI. CDR3 coding DNA: TGTGCCAGCAACTCGGGACAGGGCAAGGGGGTACAAGAGACCCAGTACTTC. Its protein is CASNSGQGKGVQETQYF. Complete variable domain (other parts from reference TRBV2 and TRBJ2-5): EPEVTQTPSHQVTQMGQEVILRCVPISNHLYFYWYRQILGQKVEFLVSFYNNEISEKSEIFDDQFSVERPDGSNFTLKIRSTKLEDSAMYFCASNSGQGKGVQETQYFGPGTRLLVL.

This chain links TRBV19 with TRBJ2-5; 8 nucleotides align to TRBD2. Germline V gene sequence: CDR1 LNHDA, CDR2 SQIVND (reference sequence). The CDR3 covers 16 residues. The trim removed 5 bases at V and 4 bases at J, leaving 12 bases unmatched. CDR3 sequence: CASSLGGGQGVETQYF. Written as DNA, the CDR3 is TGTGCCAGTAGTCTCGGGGGGGGCCAAGGAGTAGAGACCCAGTACTTC.